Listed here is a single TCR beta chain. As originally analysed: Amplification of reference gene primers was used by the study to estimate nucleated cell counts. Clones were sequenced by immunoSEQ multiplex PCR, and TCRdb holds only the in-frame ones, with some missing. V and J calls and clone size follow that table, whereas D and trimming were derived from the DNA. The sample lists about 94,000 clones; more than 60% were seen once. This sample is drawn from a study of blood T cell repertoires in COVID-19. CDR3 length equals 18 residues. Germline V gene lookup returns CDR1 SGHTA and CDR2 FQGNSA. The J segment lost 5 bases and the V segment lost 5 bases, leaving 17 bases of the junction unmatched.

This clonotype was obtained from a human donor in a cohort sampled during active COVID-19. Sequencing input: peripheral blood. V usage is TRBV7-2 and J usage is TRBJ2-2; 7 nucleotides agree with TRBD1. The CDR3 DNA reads TGTGCCAGCAGCCCGACCCCCCCGACAGGGTTGAAAACCGGGGAGCTGTTTTTT. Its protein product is CASSPTPPTGLKTGELFF.